Here is one TCR beta chain with its context. Produced via immunoSEQ multiplex PCR; TCRdb's table is partial and in-frame only. The sample lists more than 95,000 clones; roughly 80% were seen once. The sample comes from a study of blood T cell repertoires in COVID-19. Study details: The United States, Italy and Spain were the sources of the acute and convalescent COVID-19 samples.

CDR1 is SGHNT and CDR2 is YYREEE in the germline V gene (reference sequence). The V end lost 4 bases, the J end lost 8 bases, and 15 bases lay between the germline ends. The CDR3 consists of 13 residues. The receptor was derived from a man in his 60s with acute or convalescent COVID-19. Material: peripheral blood. This chain uses TRBV5-4 with TRBJ1-2; D perhaps matches TRBD1 (5 bases). Here the CDR3 DNA reads TGTGCCAGCAGCCCAGGAGGGGTGCAGGGCTACACCTTC. Its translation: CASSPGGVQGYTF. The whole variable domain, remainder taken from reference TRBV5-4 and TRBJ1-2, is ETGVTQSPTHLIKTRGQQVTLRCSSQSGHNTVSWYQQALGQGPQFIFQYYREEENGRGNFPPRFSGLQFPNYSSELNVNALELDDSALYLCASSPGGVQGYTFGSGTRLTVV.